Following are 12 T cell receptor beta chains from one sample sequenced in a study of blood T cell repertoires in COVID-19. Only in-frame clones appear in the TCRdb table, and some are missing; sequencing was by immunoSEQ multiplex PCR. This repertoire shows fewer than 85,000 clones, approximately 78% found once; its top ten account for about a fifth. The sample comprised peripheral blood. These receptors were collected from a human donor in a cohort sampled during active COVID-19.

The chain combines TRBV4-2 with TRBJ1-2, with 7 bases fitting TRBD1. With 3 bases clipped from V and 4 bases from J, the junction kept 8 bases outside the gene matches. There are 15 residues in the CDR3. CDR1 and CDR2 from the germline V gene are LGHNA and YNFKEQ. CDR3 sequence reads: CASSQLQQGFYGYTF. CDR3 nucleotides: TGTGCCAGCAGCCAGCTACAACAGGGGTTCTATGGCTACACCTTC.

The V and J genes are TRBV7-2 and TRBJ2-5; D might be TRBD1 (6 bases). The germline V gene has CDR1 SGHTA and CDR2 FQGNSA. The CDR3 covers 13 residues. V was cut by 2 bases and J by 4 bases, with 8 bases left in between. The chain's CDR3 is CASSLSGAETQYF. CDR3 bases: TGTGCCAGCAGCTTATCAGGGGCAGAGACCCAGTACTTC. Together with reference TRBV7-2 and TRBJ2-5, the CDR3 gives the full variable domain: GAGVSQSPSNKVTEKGKDVELRCDPISGHTALYWYRQSLGQGLEFLIYFQGNSAPDKSGLPSDRFSAERTGGSVSTLTIQRTQQEDSAVYLCASSLSGAETQYFGPGTRLLVL.

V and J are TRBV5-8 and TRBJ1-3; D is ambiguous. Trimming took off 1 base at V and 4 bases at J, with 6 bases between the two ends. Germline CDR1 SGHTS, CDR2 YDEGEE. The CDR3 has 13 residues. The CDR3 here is CASSLKSGNTIYF. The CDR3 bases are TGTGCCAGCAGCTTGAAATCAGGAAACACCATATATTTT.

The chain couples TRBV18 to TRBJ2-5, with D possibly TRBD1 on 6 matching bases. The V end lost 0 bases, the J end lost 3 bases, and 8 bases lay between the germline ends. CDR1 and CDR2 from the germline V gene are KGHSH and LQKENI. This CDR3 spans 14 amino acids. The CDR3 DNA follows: TGTGCCAGCTCACCACCGAACAGGGAAGAGACCCAGTACTTC. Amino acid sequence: CASSPPNREETQYF.

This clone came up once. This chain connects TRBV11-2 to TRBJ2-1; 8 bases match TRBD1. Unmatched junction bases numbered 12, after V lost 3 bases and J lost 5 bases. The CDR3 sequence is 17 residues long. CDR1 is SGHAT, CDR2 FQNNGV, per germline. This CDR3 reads CASSLTRDRTLHNEQFF. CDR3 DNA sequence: TGTGCCAGCAGCTTGACTCGGGACAGGACTTTACACAATGAGCAGTTCTTC.

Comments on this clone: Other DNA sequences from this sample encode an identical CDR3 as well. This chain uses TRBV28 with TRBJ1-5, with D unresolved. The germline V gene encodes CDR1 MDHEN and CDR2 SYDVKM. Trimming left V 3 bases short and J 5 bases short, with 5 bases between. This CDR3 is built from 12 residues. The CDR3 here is CASSFSDQPQHF. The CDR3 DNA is TGTGCCAGCAGTTTTTCTGATCAGCCCCAGCATTTT.

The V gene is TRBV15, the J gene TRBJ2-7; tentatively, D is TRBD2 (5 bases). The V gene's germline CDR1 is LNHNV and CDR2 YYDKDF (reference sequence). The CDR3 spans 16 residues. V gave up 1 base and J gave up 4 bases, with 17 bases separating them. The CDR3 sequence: CATSRGRTGNGYEQYF. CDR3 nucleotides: TGTGCCACCAGCAGAGGGAGGACGGGGAATGGGTACGAGCAGTACTTC.

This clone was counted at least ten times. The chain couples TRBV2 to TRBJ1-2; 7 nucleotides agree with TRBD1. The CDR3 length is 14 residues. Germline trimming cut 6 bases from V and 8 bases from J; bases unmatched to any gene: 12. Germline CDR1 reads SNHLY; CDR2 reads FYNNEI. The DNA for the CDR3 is TGTGCCAGCAGCCCCTTGCTCAGGGGGGAGGGCTACACCTTC. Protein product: CASSPLLRGEGYTF.

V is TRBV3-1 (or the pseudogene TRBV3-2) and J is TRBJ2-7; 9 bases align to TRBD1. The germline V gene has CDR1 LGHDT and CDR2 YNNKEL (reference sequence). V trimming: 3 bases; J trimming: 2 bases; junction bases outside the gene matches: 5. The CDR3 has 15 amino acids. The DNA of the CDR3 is TGTGCCAGCAGCCAGACAGGGGGGAGGACCTACGAGCAGTACTTC. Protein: CASSQTGGRTYEQYF.

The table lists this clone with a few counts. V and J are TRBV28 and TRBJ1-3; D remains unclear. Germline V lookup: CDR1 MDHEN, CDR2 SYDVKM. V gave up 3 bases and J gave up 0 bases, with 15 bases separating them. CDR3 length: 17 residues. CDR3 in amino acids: CASSFPFTSFSGNTIYF. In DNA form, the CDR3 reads TGTGCCAGCAGTTTTCCTTTCACATCTTTCTCTGGAAACACCATATATTTT.

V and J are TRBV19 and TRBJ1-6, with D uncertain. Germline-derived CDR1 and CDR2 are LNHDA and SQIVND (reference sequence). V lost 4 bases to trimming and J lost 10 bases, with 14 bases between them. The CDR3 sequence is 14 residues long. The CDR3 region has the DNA TGTGCCAGTAGTACGTCCTCCCGACTCTCACCCCTCCACTTT. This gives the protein CASSTSSRLSPLHF.

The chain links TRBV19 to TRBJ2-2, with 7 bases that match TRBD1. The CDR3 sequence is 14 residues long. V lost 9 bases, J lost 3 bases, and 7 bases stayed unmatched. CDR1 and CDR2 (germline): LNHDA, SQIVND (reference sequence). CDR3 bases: TGTGCCAGCCGGGACAGCTTAGACACCGGGGAGCTGTTTTTT. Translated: CASRDSLDTGELFF.